This TCR beta chain was captured in a study of T cell responses to AZD1222 COVID-19 vaccine. CDR1 is MDHEN, CDR2 SYDVKM, per germline. CDR3 length: 16 residues. Unmatched junction bases numbered 8, after V lost 5 bases and J lost 7 bases. The repertoire was sequenced with immunoSEQ multiplex PCR; TCRdb's copy has only in-frame clones and lacks some. The sample lists tens of thousands of clones; 75% to 85% were seen once. The receptor was derived from an adult in good health. The input for sequencing was peripheral blood, taken on day 0 of AZD1222 vaccination. V usage is TRBV28 and J usage is TRBJ2-2, with 12 nucleotides matching TRBD2. CDR3 nucleotides: TGTGCCAGCAGTCGTGGACTAGCGGGGAAGGGCGGGGAGCTGTTTTTT. Residues: CASSRGLAGKGGELFF.